This TCR beta chain was profiled in a study of T and B cells in COVID-19 patients. For the study at large: The recovered cohort's median age was approximately 37 years, versus approximately 73 years in active infection.

TRB was amplified from approximately 250-500 ng of blood genomic DNA. Findings and caveats of the study: CD4+, regulatory T cell, CD8+ and sorted SARS-CoV-2-responsive or tetramer+ T cells were not yet sequenced.

Multiplex PCR with BIOMED2 TRB-A/B primer pools amplified TRB rearrangements. Via MiXCR, TCRdb re-called the multiplex PCR reads, giving one row per CDR3 protein. The repertoire holds around 15,000 distinct CDR3 sequences, with 28% as singletons. This clonotype has a count of ten or more. Its antigen remains unidentified. The clonotype comes from a human donor who had recovered from COVID-19. The specimen sequenced was blood.

CDR3 in DNA: TGTGCCACCAGCAGAGGCGGGGGGCCCGGCACAGATACGCAGTATTTT. Amino acid sequence: CATSRGGGPGTDTQYF. The chain couples TRBV15 to TRBJ2-3; 8 bases fit TRBD2. The CDR3 runs 16 residues. J gave up 1 base and V 1 base, and 4 bases lay outside the gene matches. Germline values: CDR1 LNHNV, CDR2 YYDKDF (reference sequence).